These 9 T cell receptor beta chains were sequenced from one sample in a study of blood T cell repertoires in COVID-19. Produced via immunoSEQ multiplex PCR; TCRdb's table is partial and in-frame only. Of some 670,000 clones listed, about 87% were seen once; the top ten hold about 0.24%. The specimen was peripheral blood. Receptors were obtained from a woman aged 18-35 years with acute or convalescent COVID-19.

The V and J genes are TRBV20-1 and TRBJ2-5; D unresolved. Germline-derived CDR1 and CDR2 are DFQATT and SNEGSKA (reference sequence). Trimming took 6 bases from V and 2 from J, leaving 4 bases between them. This CDR3 spans 10 amino acids. The CDR3 sequence: CSAYQETQYF. The CDR3 coding sequence is TGCAGTGCGTATCAAGAGACCCAGTACTTC.

The chain recombines TRBV2 with TRBJ1-2; 9 nucleotides align to TRBD1. Germline loops: CDR1 SNHLY, CDR2 FYNNEI. The CDR3 spans 16 residues. V was clipped by 2 bases and J by 4 bases; unmatched bases: 8. In DNA, the CDR3 is TGTGCCAGCAGTGAAATGTCCCGGACAGGGGCCTATGGCTACACCTTC. Its translation is CASSEMSRTGAYGYTF.

The chain employs TRBV6-1 and TRBJ1-1; 9 bases fit TRBD1. The CDR3 consists of 15 residues. Trimming cost V 2 bases and J 5 bases; bases outside gene matches: 6. Germline CDR1 MNHNS, CDR2 SASEGT. CDR3 amino acids: CASSELSTGGTEAFF. CDR3 sequence (DNA): TGTGCCAGCAGTGAACTATCGACAGGGGGGACTGAAGCTTTCTTT.

The chain recombines TRBV7-2 with TRBJ2-2; 7 bases map to TRBD2. The V gene's germline CDR1 is SGHTA and CDR2 FQGNSA. This CDR3 is built from 15 residues. V shed 2 bases, J shed 4 bases, and the junction held 4 bases outside the gene matches. The CDR3: CASSLRREGTGELFF. DNA of the CDR3: TGTGCCAGCAGCTTACGCAGGGAGGGCACCGGGGAGCTGTTTTTT.

This clone was observed a single time. This chain joins TRBV5-6 and TRBJ1-2; 10 bases are shared with TRBD1. CDR3 length: 15 amino acids. The trim removed 4 bases at V and 4 bases at J, leaving 7 bases unmatched. Germline lookup yields CDR1 SGHDT and CDR2 YYEEEE. The CDR3 coding sequence is TGTGCCAGCAGCGCAGGACAGGGGGTGGCCTATGGCTACACCTTC. Its protein product is CASSAGQGVAYGYTF.

In regard to this clone: Additional DNA sequences in this sample encode the identical CDR3. The chain couples TRBV5-5 to TRBJ1-2; the D gene is possibly TRBD1 (5 bases). Trimming removed 0 bases at V and 5 bases at J, with 8 bases between. From germline, CDR1 is SGHKS and CDR2 YYEKEE (reference sequence). CDR3 size: 13 residues. Written as DNA, the CDR3 is TGTGCCAGCAGCTTGGCCGGGGGGTATGGCTACACCTTC. Protein: CASSLAGGYGYTF.

V is TRBV7-6 and J is TRBJ2-1, with TRBD2 identical over 9 bases. From germline, CDR1 is SGHVS and CDR2 FNYEAQ. The J segment lost 2 bases and the V segment lost 3 bases, leaving 2 bases of the junction unmatched. The CDR3 sequence is 15 residues long. The CDR3 coding sequence is TGTGCCAGCAGCTTGGGCGGGGGGGCCTACAATGAGCAGTTCTTC. Translation: CASSLGGGAYNEQFF.

The chain has TRBV27 and TRBJ1-6; tentatively, D is TRBD1 (6 bases). V lost 3 bases and J lost 10, with 10 bases in between. CDR1 is MNHEY and CDR2 is SMNVEV in the germline V gene (reference sequence). There are 13 residues in the CDR3. The CDR3 reads CASSFGRGSPLHF. The DNA of the CDR3 is TGTGCCAGCAGTTTTGGCAGGGGCTCACCCCTCCACTTT.

The chain is built from TRBV9 and TRBJ1-2; 10 bases line up with TRBD1. CDR1 SGDLS and CDR2 YYNGEE come from the germline V gene. Trimming removed 4 bases from V and 5 bases from J; junction bases left unmatched: 14. This CDR3 contains 17 residues. This CDR3 reads CASSPPGVGQGSYGYTF. CDR3 nucleotide sequence: TGTGCCAGCAGCCCCCCGGGGGTGGGACAGGGGAGTTATGGCTACACCTTC.